This T cell receptor beta chain was obtained from a study of blood T cells in healthy people across ages. A second PCR of 7 to 11 cycles used a sample-barcoded 5' primer and a J-beta primer mix. From the 5' RACE reads, TCRdb called clonotypes with MiXCR, one entry per CDR3 protein. The table has 710,000 or so distinct CDR3 sequences, about 24% seen once; the top ten hold around a fifth. Each sample used at least 6.5 million PBMCs. The sample consisted of blood. This clonotype was obtained from an older man in good health.

CDR3 sequence: CAISESIGPWGEQYV. CDR3 nucleotide sequence: TGTGCCATCAGTGAGTCGATAGGGCCCTGGGGGGAGCAGTACGTC. The chain has TRBV10-3 and TRBJ2-7; either TRBD1 or TRBD2 may supply D (5 bases each). V lost 0 bases and J lost 7, with 16 bases in between. CDR1 and CDR2 from the germline V gene are ENHRY and SYGVKD. The length of the CDR3 is 15 residues.